The 28 T cell receptor beta chains presented below share a single source sample, sequenced in a study of CD4+ T cells in melanoma. TCRdb's copy holds only in-frame clones and misses some; the assay was immunoSEQ multiplex PCR. Seen here are around 130,000 clones, approximately 91% observed once, and the top ten hold 1.5% to 1.7%. Receptors originate from a human donor with melanoma.

CDR3 DNA: TGTGCCAGCAGCCAGGGGGTCGGGGAGCTGTTTTTT. Translating it yields CASSQGVGELFF. The rearrangement uses TRBV4-2 and TRBJ2-2, with D perhaps being TRBD1 or TRBD2 (5 bases each). Per germline, CDR1 LGHNA and CDR2 YNFKEQ. The CDR3 extends over 12 amino acids. Trimming shortened V by 3 bases and J by 7 bases, and 6 bases separated the two germline ends.

The chain uses TRBV30 and TRBJ2-1; no definite D call. The CDR3 has 12 residues. Trimming pared 0 bases from V and 12 bases from J, leaving 12 bases between. CDR1 is GTSNPN, CDR2 SVGIG, per germline (reference sequence). The DNA for the CDR3 is TGTGCCTGGAGTGTACAAGTCTTATGGCAGTTCTTC. Amino acids: CAWSVQVLWQFF. Full variable domain (remainder filled in from reference TRBV30 and TRBJ2-1): SQTIHQWPATLVQPVGSPLSLECTVEGTSNPNLYWYRQAAGRGLQLLFYSVGIGQISSEVPQNLSASRPQDRQFILSSKKLLLSDSGFYLCAWSVQVLWQFFGPGTRLTVL.

The chain recombines TRBV11-2 with TRBJ1-1; D may be TRBD1 (5 bases). Germline V gene sequence: CDR1 SGHAT, CDR2 FQNNGV. This CDR3 has 14 residues. Trimming removed 7 bases at V and 2 bases at J, with 14 bases between. CDR3 residues: CASTRTTGNTEAFF. The CDR3 bases are TGTGCCAGCACCCGAACCACAGGTAACACTGAAGCTTTCTTT.

This clone was observed once. The V gene is TRBV2, the J gene TRBJ2-7; 9 bases match TRBD1. The germline gives CDR1 SNHLY, CDR2 FYNNEI. This CDR3 contains 15 residues. V lost 3 bases, J lost 9 bases, and 12 bases stayed unmatched. The CDR3 bases are TGTGCCAGCAGTGACCTCAGGGGGGACAGGGTCGGGCAGTACTTC. As protein: CASSDLRGDRVGQYF.

Remarks on this clone: Other DNA sequences in the sample encode the same CDR3. The chain employs TRBV18 and TRBJ2-5, with TRBD2 as a possible D gene (6 bases). The CDR3 sequence is 13 residues long. The germline V gene has CDR1 KGHSH and CDR2 LQKENI. V was shortened by 3 bases and J by 5 bases, with 10 bases between the two germline ends. The CDR3: CASSPPSAETQYF. The CDR3 bases are TGTGCCAGCTCACCTCCTAGCGCGGAGACCCAGTACTTC. Based on the CDR3 plus reference TRBV18 and TRBJ2-5, the full variable domain is NAGVMQNPRHLVRRRGQEARLRCSPMKGHSHVYWYRQLPEEGLKFMVYLQKENIIDESGMPKERFSAEFPKEGPSILRIQQVVRGDSAAYFCASSPPSAETQYFGPGTRLLVL.

CDR3: CASSSQGYQPQHF. CDR3 nucleotides: TGCGCCAGCAGCTCACAGGGCTATCAGCCCCAGCATTTT. The V gene is TRBV10-2, the J gene TRBJ1-5, with a weak D call TRBD1 (6 bases). Germline V lookup: CDR1 WSHSY, CDR2 SAAADI. The V end was cut by 6 bases, the J end by 5 bases, with 11 bases between. This CDR3 is 13 amino acids long.

This rearrangement joins TRBV5-6 to TRBJ2-7; D not certain. Trimming shortened V by 1 base and J by 2 bases, and 13 bases separated the two germline ends. This CDR3 is built from 15 residues. The germline CDR1 and CDR2 sequences are SGHDT and YYEEEE. The CDR3 region has the DNA TGTGCCAGCAGCTTGTTCCCCCAGAAACCCTACGAGCAGTACTTC. As protein: CASSLFPQKPYEQYF.

Only one count was recorded for this clone. The rearrangement uses TRBV7-8 and TRBJ1-6; D is unclear. V was shortened by 2 bases and J by 1 base, with 21 bases between the two germline ends. This CDR3 comprises 20 residues. Germline loops: CDR1 SGHVS, CDR2 FQNEAQ. CDR3 residues: CASSLSPPAILSSYNSPLHF. The CDR3 nucleotides read TGTGCCAGCAGCTTATCCCCCCCAGCCATACTTTCGTCCTATAATTCACCCCTCCACTTT.

This chain uses TRBV10-3 with TRBJ1-5, with D unresolved. Trimming removed 0 bases at V and 2 bases at J, with 11 bases between. The CDR3 length is 16 residues. The germline V gene encodes CDR1 ENHRY and CDR2 SYGVKD. CDR3 in DNA: TGTGCCATCAGTGAGTCTATGGGCCTAGGCAATCAGCCCCAGCATTTT. Protein sequence: CAISESMGLGNQPQHF.

The J gene is TRBJ1-4, the V gene TRBV6-1; maybe TRBD1 (5 bases). The CDR3 has 14 amino acids. Looked up from germline, CDR1 is MNHNS and CDR2 is SASEGT. Trimming stripped 2 bases from V and 8 bases from J, with 12 bases between. DNA of the CDR3: TGTGCCAGCAGTGAACTGGGGGGGTTCGAAAAACTGTTTTTT. Translation gives CASSELGGFEKLFF.

This chain uses TRBV19 with TRBJ2-3; D gene unclear. The CDR3 loop spans 15 amino acids. V lost 2 bases and J lost 1, with 10 bases in between. The germline CDR1 and CDR2 sequences are LNHDA and SQIVND (reference sequence). CDR3 region: CASSIFQAGTDTQYF. The CDR3 DNA reads TGTGCCAGTAGTATATTCCAAGCAGGCACAGATACGCAGTATTTT.

This clone occurred once. CDR3 protein: CASGLAVDSGTSRGVMNTGELFF. Written as DNA, the CDR3 is TGTGCTAGTGGTTTGGCCGTAGACTCCGGGACGTCCAGGGGCGTCATGAACACCGGGGAGCTGTTTTTT. V gene TRBV12-5 combines with J gene TRBJ2-2; maybe TRBD1 (6 bases). V dropped 1 base and J dropped 1 base, with 31 bases sitting between them. The CDR3 loop spans 23 amino acids. CDR1 is LGHNT and CDR2 is FRNRAP in the germline V gene.

The chain employs TRBV11-2 and TRBJ2-3; no firm D call. The CDR3 loop spans 13 amino acids. Trimming shortened V by 5 bases and J by 8 bases, and 14 bases separated the two germline ends. Per the germline V gene, CDR1 is SGHAT and CDR2 is FQNNGV. The CDR3 protein is CASSPDLDVTQYF. The DNA of the CDR3 is TGTGCCAGCAGCCCAGACTTGGACGTTACGCAGTATTTT.

V usage is TRBV30 and J usage is TRBJ2-7; 9 nucleotides match TRBD1. CDR3 size: 15 residues. Looked up from germline, CDR1 is GTSNPN and CDR2 is SVGIG (reference sequence). V was clipped by 8 bases and J by 3 bases; unmatched bases: 14. CDR3 nucleotides: TGTGCCGGCCGGGACAGGGAATTTTCTCGCTACGAGCAGTACTTC. Translation gives CAGRDREFSRYEQYF.

The chain uses TRBV6-5 and TRBJ1-3, with unresolved D. The CDR3 totals 12 residues. Germline CDR1 is MNHEY and CDR2 is SVGAGI. V gave up 6 bases and J gave up 0 bases, with 3 bases separating them. CDR3 DNA sequence: TGTGCCAGCAGGTCCTCTGGAAACACCATATATTTT. Its protein product is CASRSSGNTIYF.

The gene calls are TRBV5-8 and TRBJ2-3; D might be TRBD1 (5 bases). V was cut by 3 bases and J by 3 bases, with 11 bases left in between. CDR3 length: 14 residues. Per the germline V gene, CDR1 is SGHTS and CDR2 is YDEGEE. As DNA, the CDR3 is TGTGCCAGCAGCTCCAGGGTTGAGACAGATACGCAGTATTTT. Its protein product is CASSSRVETDTQYF.

The gene calls are TRBV7-2 and TRBJ2-1; D not resolved. V lost 0 bases, J lost 8 bases, and 2 bases lay in between. The CDR3 runs to 11 residues. Looked up from germline, CDR1 is SGHTA and CDR2 is FQGNSA. CDR3 sequence reads: CASSLADEQFF. In nucleotides, the CDR3 is TGTGCCAGCAGCTTAGCCGATGAGCAGTTCTTC. Together with reference TRBV7-2 and TRBJ2-1, the CDR3 gives the full variable domain: GAGVSQSPSNKVTEKGKDVELRCDPISGHTALYWYRQSLGQGLEFLIYFQGNSAPDKSGLPSDRFSAERTGGSVSTLTIQRTQQEDSAVYLCASSLADEQFFGPGTRLTVL.

This chain uses TRBV7-9 with TRBJ1-1; D is unresolved. V lost 5 bases and J 0 bases, leaving 10 bases between the germline ends. CDR1 is SEHNR and CDR2 is FQNEAQ in the germline V gene (reference sequence). The length of the CDR3 is 14 residues. CDR3 nucleotide sequence: TGTGCCAGCAGCGGGCTGGGTGTGAACACTGAAGCTTTCTTT. Its protein product is CASSGLGVNTEAFF.

This rearrangement joins TRBV2 to TRBJ2-3, with D perhaps TRBD2 (5 bases). Trimming took 6 bases from V and 5 from J, leaving 18 bases between them. This CDR3 comprises 15 residues. Germline V gives CDR1 SNHLY, CDR2 FYNNEI. In DNA, the CDR3 is TGTGCCAGCAGGGACCCGGGATTCGAGAGAGATACGCAGTATTTT. As protein: CASRDPGFERDTQYF.

This clone was detected once. The gene calls are TRBV11-2 and TRBJ2-5; the D gene is possibly TRBD2 (6 bases). The CDR3 contains 17 residues. V dropped 4 bases and J dropped 5 bases, with 23 bases sitting between them. CDR1 is SGHAT, CDR2 FQNNGV, per germline. The CDR3 loop reads CASSSRERVGGMETQYF. The DNA for the CDR3 is TGTGCCAGCAGCTCGAGGGAACGGGTGGGGGGTATGGAGACCCAGTACTTC.

V and J are TRBV18 and TRBJ2-7; possibly TRBD2 for D (7 bases). The CDR3 covers 15 residues. Germline V gives CDR1 KGHSH, CDR2 LQKENI. V was trimmed by 10 bases and J by 2 bases, leaving 21 bases between them. The CDR3 DNA sequence: TGTGCCACCTTCACCAAGGGGGGGCTAGCCTACGAGCAGTACTTC. It translates to CATFTKGGLAYEQYF.

The V call is TRBV2, the J call TRBJ2-2; D possibly matches TRBD1 or TRBD2 (6 bases each). The V gene lost 4 bases and the J gene lost 6 bases, with 15 bases spanning the gap. Germline V lookup: CDR1 SNHLY, CDR2 FYNNEI. The CDR3 loop spans 15 amino acids. CDR3 sequence (DNA): TGTGCCAGCAGTGTGTACGGGGGCTTGGCCGGGGAGCTGTTTTTT. This codes for CASSVYGGLAGELFF.

The V and J genes are TRBV7-9 and TRBJ2-7, with D maybe TRBD1 (8 bases). Germline V CDR1 and CDR2: SEHNR, FQNEAQ (reference sequence). Trimming stripped 7 bases from V and 7 bases from J, with 17 bases between. The CDR3 totals 13 residues. The CDR3 DNA reads TGTGCCAGCAACGCAAACAGGGGGGGAGAGCAGTACTTC. Residues: CASNANRGGEQYF. Full variable domain (missing parts from reference TRBV7-9 and TRBJ2-7): DTGVSQNPRHKITKRGQNVTFRCDPISEHNRLYWYRQTLGQGPEFLTYFQNEAQLEKSRLLSDRFSAERPKGSFSTLEIQRTEQGDSAMYLCASNANRGGEQYFGPGTRLTVT.

The chain joins TRBV2 to TRBJ2-2; D is ambiguous. The CDR3 is 12 amino acids. CDR1 SNHLY and CDR2 FYNNEI come from the germline V gene. V was shortened by 8 bases and J by 3 bases, with 7 bases between the two germline ends. CDR3 residues: CASCGDTGELFF. The CDR3 region has the DNA TGTGCCAGCTGTGGTGACACCGGGGAGCTGTTTTTT.

J is TRBJ1-1 and V is TRBV18, with 9 positions matching TRBD1. The CDR3 has 14 residues. The J segment lost 1 base and the V segment lost 6 bases, leaving 3 bases of the junction unmatched. CDR1 KGHSH and CDR2 LQKENI come from the germline V gene. DNA of the CDR3: TGTGCCAGCTCTATGGACAGGGGGAACACTGAAGCTTTCTTT. Translation gives CASSMDRGNTEAFF.

V gene TRBV5-5 combines with J gene TRBJ1-6; 8 bases are shared with TRBD1. V lost 7 bases and J lost 7; bases outside the gene matches: 4. The CDR3 loop spans 13 amino acids. The germline CDR1 and CDR2 sequences are SGHKS and YYEKEE (reference sequence). The CDR3, as DNA: TGTGCCAGCGGGACAGGCTGGAATTCACCCCTCCACTTT. It is translated as CASGTGWNSPLHF.

The J gene is TRBJ2-7, the V gene TRBV5-1; TRBD1 is a possible D gene (6 bases). V lost 6 bases, J lost 5 bases, and 24 bases lay in between. This CDR3 has 16 amino acids. Germline V gives CDR1 SGHRS, CDR2 YFSETQ. This chain's CDR3 is CASTTGSGIGRDEQYF. In DNA form, the CDR3 reads TGCGCCAGCACAACAGGGTCGGGAATAGGTCGGGACGAGCAGTACTTC.

The chain has TRBV18 and TRBJ1-4, with unresolved D. Germline V gives CDR1 KGHSH, CDR2 LQKENI. There are 14 residues in the CDR3. V gave up 2 bases and J gave up 7 bases, with 11 bases separating them. The CDR3 reads CASSPVTGFEKLFF. In DNA form, the CDR3 reads TGTGCCAGCTCACCAGTGACGGGTTTTGAAAAACTGTTTTTT.